This T cell receptor beta chain was observed in a study of blood T cell repertoires in COVID-19. Study at large: PBMCs, B-cell-depleted T cells, or T cells were the source of the cDNA or gDNA that made up the material.

Recovered Cohort 3 donors showed two negative PCRs, clearance, or symptom resolution. Per the study methods: Estimation of nucleated cell counts relied on the amplification of reference gene primers. Repertoires were generated with immunoSEQ multiplex PCR, while TCRdb's copy carries only in-frame clones and drops some. Clonal size and the V and J genes are those of that table, whereas D and trimming came from the DNA. The data show a few hundred thousand clones, around 91% seen once. The sample was PBMCs or T cells enriched from blood (not recorded which). This clonotype was obtained from a young man who had recovered from COVID-19.

The CDR3 here is CASTLRGVAGDLGGYTF. CDR3 in DNA: TGTGCCAGTACCCTCAGGGGGGTGGCAGGGGATCTTGGAGGCTACACCTTC. This chain connects TRBV19 to TRBJ1-2, with 7 positions matching TRBD1. Germline CDR1 is LNHDA and CDR2 is SQIVND (reference sequence). This CDR3 spans 17 amino acids. The ends lost 7 bases at V and 8 bases at J; junction bases unmatched: 22.